The T cell receptor (beta chain) under discussion was sequenced for a study of blood T cell repertoires in COVID-19. In the study overall: Acute and convalescent COVID-19 specimens originated in the United States, Italy and Spain. Sample material is recorded as cDNA or gDNA derived from T cells, B-cell-depleted T cells, or PBMCs.

The CDR3 runs to 15 residues. CDR1 is SGHRS, CDR2 YFSETQ, per germline. Trimming removed 0 bases from V and 7 bases from J; junction bases left unmatched: 7. As processed by the authors: Amplified reference gene primers provided the basis for estimating nucleated cell counts. Sequenced by immunoSEQ multiplex PCR; TCRdb stores in-frame clones only, minus some. V, J and clone size are those of that table, while D and trimming were read from the DNA. The sample records approximately 170,000 clones, about 89% being singletons. This clone was counted only a few times. The clonotype comes from a man in his 70s with acute or convalescent COVID-19. The V gene is TRBV5-1, the J gene TRBJ2-7; 10 bases agree with TRBD2. The sample taken for sequencing was peripheral blood. The CDR3 reads CASSLARGLAIEQYF. The CDR3 nucleotides are TGCGCCAGCAGCTTGGCCAGGGGACTAGCGATAGAGCAGTACTTC.